This T cell receptor (beta chain) was captured in a study of blood T cell repertoires in COVID-19. Background on the study: Acute and convalescent COVID-19 specimens originated in the United States, Italy and Spain.

Shortly before study entry, within 2 weeks, exposed participants had met a COVID-19 case. Only in-frame clones appear in the TCRdb table, and some are missing; sequencing was by immunoSEQ multiplex PCR. Among approximately 200,000 clones listed, approximately 86% were seen once. Per the germline V gene, CDR1 is MNHEY and CDR2 is SMNVEV (reference sequence). The ends were cut back, 6 bases at V and 0 bases at J, with 16 bases in the middle. This CDR3 is 16 amino acids long. The clonotype originates from a woman in her 30s who had been exposed to COVID-19. The chain links TRBV27 to TRBJ2-3; TRBD2 might be the D (7 bases). The sample comprised PBMCs or T cells enriched from blood (not recorded which). The chain's CDR3 is CASRPWGGGSTDTQYF. CDR3 nucleotides: TGTGCCAGCAGACCCTGGGGAGGGGGTAGCACAGATACGCAGTATTTT.